The rows below give T cell receptor beta chains drawn from one sample of a study of blood T cells in healthy people across ages. Via MiXCR, TCRdb re-called the 5' RACE reads, giving one row per CDR3 protein. The data show hundreds of thousands of distinct CDR3 sequences, about 26% seen once. This sample also appeared in a second study, on T cells of mothers and their children.

The sample comprised blood. These receptors originate from a boy aged 5-17 years in good health. The CDR3 runs from the conserved cysteine through the conserved F or W. D genes are given only for firm matches. The size entry is marked missing in some rows and otherwise reads once, few, many or a size class.

TRBV14	.	TRBJ2-1	.	TGTGCCAGCAGCCAATTTGACAGATACAATGAGCAGTTCTTC	CASSQFDRYNEQFF
TRBV29-1	few	TRBJ2-5	.	TGCAGCTCGGGCAGTGCCCAGGAGACCCAGTACTTC	CSSGSAQETQYF
TRBV5-1	few	TRBJ1-5	.	TGCGCCAGCAGCTTGGGGGAAGTGAATCAGCCCCAGCATTTT	CASSLGEVNQPQHF
TRBV20-1	.	TRBJ1-5	.	TGCAGTGCATTTCATAGCAATCAGCCCCAGCATTTT	CSAFHSNQPQHF
TRBV5-1	.	TRBJ1-4	TRBD1	TGCGCCAGCAGCTTGGACAGGGGTGTGGCAACTAATGAAAAACTGTTTTTT	CASSLDRGVATNEKLFF
TRBV27	.	TRBJ2-3	TRBD1	TGTGCCAGCAGTTTCTACAGGGGGCAGCCCCCCACAGATACGCAGTATTTT	CASSFYRGQPPTDTQYF
TRBV30	few	TRBJ2-2	TRBD1	TGTGCCTGGAGAGGGGGCTTCGGGGAGCTGTTTTTT	CAWRGGFGELFF
TRBV6-6	few	TRBJ2-1	.	TGTGCCTCCGGGCAGGGTTCGGACAATGAGCAGTTCTTC	CASGQGSDNEQFF
TRBV7-8	.	TRBJ1-4	.	TGTGCCAGCAGCTTCGGGGTTTATGAAAAACTGTTTTTT	CASSFGVYEKLFF
TRBV14	few	TRBJ1-1	.	TGTGCCAGCAGCGAGGACAGTTACACTGAAGCTTTCTTT	CASSEDSYTEAFF
TRBV7-2	.	TRBJ1-6	TRBD1	TGTGCCAGCAGATTTCCCGGGACAGGGCGAAGATCACCCCTCCACTTT	CASRFPGTGRRSPLHF
TRBV29-1	.	TRBJ2-5	TRBD2	TGCAGCGTTGGGGGAGCGGGGGCCCTCCAAGAGACCCAGTACTTC	CSVGGAGALQETQYF
TRBV12-3/TRBV12-4	few	TRBJ1-1	.	TGTGCCAGCAGTCCGCCCTGGACTGAAGCTTTCTTT	CASSPPWTEAFF
TRBV29-1	few	TRBJ2-5	.	TGCAGCGTTCAGTGGGGGAATACCCAAGAGACCCAGTACTTC	CSVQWGNTQETQYF
TRBV23-1	.	TRBJ2-7	.	TGCGCCAGCAGTCTCCTACCGGACAGAGTTACGGGAGAGCAGTACTTC	CASSLLPDRVTGEQYF
TRBV12-3/TRBV12-4	.	TRBJ2-1	.	TGTGCCAGCAGTGCCGGGACCGAACTCTACAATGAGCAGTTCTTC	CASSAGTELYNEQFF
TRBV5-1	few	TRBJ2-5	TRBD1	TGCGCCAGCGATACGAGGGACAGCCAAGAGACCCAGTACTTC	CASDTRDSQETQYF
TRBV30	.	TRBJ2-2	TRBD1	TGTGCCTCCTTCCGGACAGGGGACACCGGGGAGCTGTTTTTT	CASFRTGDTGELFF
TRBV29-1	.	TRBJ1-2	.	TGCAGCACTTGGGGACGGGCCTATGGCTACACCTTC	CSTWGRAYGYTF
TRBV13	.	TRBJ2-7	.	TGTGCCAGCAGCCCCCGGAGGCAGGGGAGCTACGAGCAGTACTTC	CASSPRRQGSYEQYF
TRBV20-1	.	TRBJ2-7	TRBD2	TGCAGTGCCCTCCCCGGGACTAGCGGCTACGAGCAGTACTTC	CSALPGTSGYEQYF
TRBV20-1	.	TRBJ2-3	.	TGCAGTGCTAGTCGCCAGAACACAGATACGCAGTATTTT	CSASRQNTDTQYF
TRBV3-1	few	TRBJ1-4	.	TGTGCCAGCAGCCACCGGACCCTCAACGAAAAACTGTTTTTT	CASSHRTLNEKLFF
TRBV28	many	TRBJ1-2	TRBD1	TGTGCCAGCAGTCCCCCCGGGACAGAAGGCTACACCTTC	CASSPPGTEGYTF
TRBV29-1	few	TRBJ2-5	.	TGCAGCGTTGAAAGGGCGGACAAGGGTACCCAGTACTTC	CSVERADKGTQYF
TRBV29-1	few	TRBJ2-1	.	TGCAGCGTTGAAGAAGCAAAGGGGATGGGAAACAATGAGCAGTTCTTC	CSVEEAKGMGNNEQFF
TRBV5-5	once	TRBJ2-3	.	TGTGCCAGCAGCTTGGTCGCAGAGACAGATACGCAGTATTTT	CASSLVAETDTQYF
TRBV20-1	.	TRBJ2-3	.	TGTAGTGCGCCGGGGGTGAAGGCAGATACGCAGTATTTT	CSAPGVKADTQYF
TRBV27	few	TRBJ2-5	.	TGTGCCAGCAGTCCACTCATTACTCGGACCCAGTACTTC	CASSPLITRTQYF
TRBV7-2	few	TRBJ1-5	.	TGTGCCAGCAGCTTAGAAGGCAGGGCGCGTCAGCCCCAGCATTTT	CASSLEGRARQPQHF
TRBV2	few	TRBJ1-3	TRBD1	TGTGCCAGCATTGGGACAGGGGGAAACACCATATATTTT	CASIGTGGNTIYF
TRBV6-5	many	TRBJ2-7	TRBD1	TGTGCCAGCAGCCGGGACAGGGCCTACGAGCAGTACTTC	CASSRDRAYEQYF
TRBV29-1	.	TRBJ2-7	.	TGCAGCGTTGAAGATGTGGGTTACGAGCAGTACTTC	CSVEDVGYEQYF
TRBV30	few	TRBJ2-7	.	TGTGCCTGGGCCCTGGGTGACTCCTACGAGCAGTACTTC	CAWALGDSYEQYF
TRBV3-1	.	TRBJ2-5	TRBD2	TGTGCCAGCAATCAAGGTACTAGCGGGGCGGCGCGGACCCAGTACTTC	CASNQGTSGAARTQYF
TRBV19	.	TRBJ1-5	TRBD1	TGTGCCAGTAGTATAGACCGGGGGCAGGGGGGCTATCAGCCCCAGCATTTT	CASSIDRGQGGYQPQHF
TRBV28	.	TRBJ2-7	.	TGTGCCAGCAGTTTACAGGGGCGATTCCACGAGCAGTACTTC	CASSLQGRFHEQYF
TRBV20-1	few	TRBJ2-5	TRBD2	TGCAGTGCAAGTCTAGCGGGGGGGAAGGAGACCCAGTACTTC	CSASLAGGKETQYF
TRBV15	.	TRBJ2-2	.	TGTGCCACCAGCAGCAGGGGACACTCGAACACCGGGGAGCTGTTTTTT	CATSSRGHSNTGELFF
TRBV6-5	.	TRBJ2-3	TRBD1	TGTGCCAGCAGTTGGGGACAGCTCACAGATACGCAGTATTTT	CASSWGQLTDTQYF
TRBV10-3	few	TRBJ1-2	TRBD1	TGTGCCATCGGACAGGGGCCAAACCCCTATGGCTACACCTTC	CAIGQGPNPYGYTF
TRBV27	.	TRBJ1-1	.	TGTGCCAGCAGTTTAGACCTCCTGAGCACTGAAGCTTTCTTT	CASSLDLLSTEAFF
TRBV20-1	.	TRBJ1-6	.	TGCAGTGCTAGGAGGGTTTCCTATAATTCACCCCTCCACTTT	CSARRVSYNSPLHF
TRBV18	.	TRBJ1-2	TRBD1	TGTGCCAGCTCACCCCCGTCGGACAGGGGGGGCTACACCTTC	CASSPPSDRGGYTF
TRBV6-6	.	TRBJ2-2	TRBD1	TGTGCCAGCAGTAACAGGGGTTCCGGGGAGCTGTTTTTT	CASSNRGSGELFF
TRBV12-3/TRBV12-4	.	TRBJ1-2	.	TGTGCCAGCAGTTCCGAGGGAGGTGGCTACACCTTC	CASSSEGGGYTF
TRBV7-9	.	TRBJ2-4	.	TGTGCCAGCAGCCCAAGACCGATAACAATAGCCAAAAACATTCAGTACTTC	CASSPRPITIAKNIQYF
TRBV11-2	.	TRBJ1-6	.	TGTGCCAGCAGCCCGATCCGGGACACACTCTCACCCCTCCACTTT	CASSPIRDTLSPLHF
TRBV3-1	.	TRBJ1-4	.	TGTGCCAGCAGCCAAGTTCGGAATGAAAAACTGTTTTTT	CASSQVRNEKLFF
TRBV12-3/TRBV12-4	.	TRBJ2-3	.	TGTGCCAGCACCTCCCGGGTGGTAACAGATACGCAGTATTTT	CASTSRVVTDTQYF
TRBV5-1	.	TRBJ1-4	.	TGCGCCAGCAGCCTCGCCCTCCAGGGGTCTAATGAAAAACTGTTTTTT	CASSLALQGSNEKLFF
TRBV20-1	few	TRBJ2-5	TRBD2	TGCAGTGCCACCCAACGCCCGGGACTAGCGGGGGGCCACCAAGAGACCCAGTACTTC	CSATQRPGLAGGHQETQYF